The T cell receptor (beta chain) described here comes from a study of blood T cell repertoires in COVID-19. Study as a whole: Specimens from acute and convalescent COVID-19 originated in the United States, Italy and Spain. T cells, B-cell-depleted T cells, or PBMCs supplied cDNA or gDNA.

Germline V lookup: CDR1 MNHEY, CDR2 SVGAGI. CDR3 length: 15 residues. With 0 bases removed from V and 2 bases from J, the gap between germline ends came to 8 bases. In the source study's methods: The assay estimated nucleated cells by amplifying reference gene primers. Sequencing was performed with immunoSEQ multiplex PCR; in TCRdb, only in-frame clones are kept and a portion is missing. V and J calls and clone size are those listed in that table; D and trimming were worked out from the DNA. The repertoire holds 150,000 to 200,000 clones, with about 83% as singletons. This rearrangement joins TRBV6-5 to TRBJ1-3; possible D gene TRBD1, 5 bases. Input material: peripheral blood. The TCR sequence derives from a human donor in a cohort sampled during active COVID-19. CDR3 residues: CASSYSAGTGNTIYF. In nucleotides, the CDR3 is TGTGCCAGCAGTTACTCGGCAGGGACTGGAAACACCATATATTTT.